These 15 T cell receptor beta chains originate from one sample sequenced in a study of OX40 agonist ivuxolimab in advanced cancers. Clones were read by immunoSEQ multiplex PCR, and TCRdb kept only the in-frame ones, dropping some. The repertoire holds fewer than 85,000 clones, with under 90% as singletons. The material was CD4+ or CD8+ T cells sorted from blood, obtained in a trial of the OX40 agonist ivuxolimab. The receptors come from an adult with an advanced solid tumor such as melanoma, head and neck, liver or kidney cancer.

The gene calls are TRBV4-3 and TRBJ2-2; no firm D call. CDR3 size: 13 residues. V was shortened by 4 bases and J by 4 bases, with 7 bases between the two germline ends. The germline CDR1 and CDR2 sequences are LGHNA and YSLEER. The CDR3 sequence: CASSRVGTGELFF. CDR3 in DNA: TGCGCCAGCAGCCGAGTGGGCACCGGGGAGCTGTTTTTT.

The V and J genes are TRBV7-8 and TRBJ2-7, with a possible D match to TRBD2 (6 bases). V was clipped by 0 bases and J by 1 base, with 10 bases between them. The CDR3 covers 15 residues. Germline loops: CDR1 SGHVS, CDR2 FQNEAQ. The CDR3 loop reads CASSLAYGGSYEQYF. The CDR3 nucleotides read TGTGCCAGCAGCTTAGCGTACGGGGGTTCCTACGAGCAGTACTTC.

The gene calls are TRBV11-2 and TRBJ2-2; 10 bases match TRBD2. V was clipped by 6 bases and J by 0 bases; unmatched bases: 10. Germline values: CDR1 SGHAT, CDR2 FQNNGV. The CDR3 runs to 18 residues. DNA of the CDR3: TGTGCCAGCAGTAAAATAGGGCTAGCGGGGGCGAACACCGGGGAGCTGTTTTTT. It translates to CASSKIGLAGANTGELFF.

This clone was seen many times. Other DNA sequences in the sample encode the same CDR3. The chain has TRBV4-1 and TRBJ2-5; D not resolved. V lost 0 bases and J 5 bases, leaving 7 bases between the germline ends. Germline V lookup: CDR1 MGHRA, CDR2 YSYEKL. The CDR3 totals 13 residues. Here the CDR3 reads CASSQEERETQYF. Here the CDR3 DNA reads TGCGCCAGCAGCCAAGAGGAAAGGGAGACCCAGTACTTC.

The chain has TRBV4-2 and TRBJ1-5; no clear D gene. This CDR3 spans 13 amino acids. V lost 0 bases to trimming and J lost 7 bases, with 7 bases between them. CDR1 is LGHNA, CDR2 YNFKEQ, per germline. CDR3 sequence reads: CASSQEDWQPQHF. In DNA, the CDR3 is TGTGCCAGCAGCCAAGAGGATTGGCAGCCCCAGCATTTT.

The V and J genes are TRBV4-2 and TRBJ2-1, with 8 bases identical to TRBD2. V dropped 4 bases and J dropped 12; count of bases not matched to a gene: 8. This CDR3 has 13 residues. Germline V gene sequence: CDR1 LGHNA, CDR2 YNFKEQ. In DNA form, the CDR3 reads TGTGCCAGCAGCCTCGGGACTAGTACGGGGCAGTTCTTC. Translation gives CASSLGTSTGQFF.

The V and J genes are TRBV7-2 and TRBJ2-5; D is unresolved. Germline V CDR1 and CDR2: SGHTA, FQGNSA. The CDR3 totals 12 residues. With 3 bases removed from V and 4 bases from J, the gap between germline ends came to 6 bases. The CDR3 sequence is CASSFLTETQYF. CDR3 DNA sequence: TGTGCCAGCAGCTTTTTAACAGAGACCCAGTACTTC.

The V and J genes are TRBV5-6 and TRBJ2-1, with a weak D call TRBD1 (6 bases). The CDR3 contains 15 residues. In germline, CDR1 is SGHDT, CDR2 YYEEEE. Trimming shortened V by 4 bases and J by 5 bases, and 16 bases separated the two germline ends. The CDR3 coding sequence is TGTGCCAGCAGCCCGGGCGGGCCAGGGGACAATGAGCAGTTCTTC. The encoded protein is CASSPGGPGDNEQFF.

J is TRBJ2-3 and V is TRBV7-9, with TRBD2 matching 9 bases. The V gene end was trimmed by 1 base and the J gene end by 2 bases; junction bases not matched to a gene: 4. The CDR3 runs 16 residues. Per the germline V gene, CDR1 is SEHNR and CDR2 is FQNEAQ (reference sequence). The CDR3 loop is CASSLGERGDTDTQYF. The CDR3 DNA sequence: TGTGCCAGCAGCTTAGGGGAGCGGGGGGACACAGATACGCAGTATTTT.

The J gene is TRBJ2-5, the V gene TRBV25-1; D is unresolved. This CDR3 spans 14 amino acids. With 3 bases removed from V and 1 base from J, the gap between germline ends came to 9 bases. CDR1 is MGHDK, CDR2 SYGVNS, per germline. The CDR3 nucleotides are TGTGCCAGCAGTGAGAACTGCATCCAAGAGACCCAGTACTTC. This sequence encodes CASSENCIQETQYF.

The chain combines TRBV2 with TRBJ2-2; 7 bases line up with TRBD1. The CDR3 contains 14 residues. Germline CDR1 SNHLY, CDR2 FYNNEI. V was clipped by 6 bases and J by 3 bases; unmatched bases: 4. The CDR3 DNA reads TGTGCCAGCAGCCGGGACAGATACACCGGGGAGCTGTTTTTT. Translated: CASSRDRYTGELFF.

The J gene is TRBJ1-5, the V gene TRBV28; TRBD1 might be the D (5 bases). V lost 8 bases, J lost 2 bases, and 13 bases lay in between. The germline CDR1 and CDR2 sequences are MDHEN and SYDVKM. The CDR3 has 14 residues. The CDR3 coding sequence is TGTGCCAGCGGGGCCGGGCAGCGCAATCAGCCCCAGCATTTT. This translates into CASGAGQRNQPQHF.

J is TRBJ1-1 and V is TRBV29-1, with unresolved D. The CDR3 has 13 amino acids. Germline lookup yields CDR1 SQVTM and CDR2 ANQGSEA. V was trimmed by 3 bases and J by 1 base, leaving 9 bases between them. CDR3 loop: CSVERGTNTEAFF. The CDR3 DNA reads TGCAGCGTTGAGAGAGGTACGAACACTGAAGCTTTCTTT.

This chain connects TRBV7-2 to TRBJ2-1; D is uncertain. The CDR3 sequence is 15 residues long. V lost 5 bases and J 10 bases, leaving 21 bases between the germline ends. The germline gives CDR1 SGHTA, CDR2 FQGNSA. The CDR3 reads CASSRFGPPLGEQFF. For the CDR3, the DNA is TGTGCCAGCAGCCGTTTCGGGCCCCCACTGGGAGAGCAGTTCTTC.

The chain is built from TRBV7-9 and TRBJ2-7; TRBD2 matches at 10 bases. J was trimmed by 3 bases and V by 1 base; bases with no gene match: 6. Germline loops: CDR1 SEHNR, CDR2 FQNEAQ (reference sequence). This CDR3 contains 16 residues. The CDR3 here is CASSLVVTSGFYEQYF. CDR3 sequence (DNA): TGTGCCAGCAGCTTAGTCGTGACTAGCGGGTTCTACGAGCAGTACTTC.